This TCR beta chain emerged from a study of shared clonotypes between healthy human individuals. Broader study findings: Approximately 5% was the fraction of naive CD4 clonotypes found shared across a few donors. It was anticipated that sequencing depth would influence how many clonotypes donors shared.

Within Nashville, Tennessee resided all donors, each a Caucasian adult. It was at deep level that the assay was run. Repertoires were generated with immunoSEQ multiplex PCR, while TCRdb's copy carries only in-frame clones and drops some. The data contain fewer than 3 million clones, around 92% of them singletons. Germline V lookup: CDR1 SGHRS, CDR2 YFSETQ. V lost 0 bases and J lost 4, with 3 bases in between. The CDR3 is 12 amino acids. On this clone itself: Its antigen is unidentified. The same CDR3 is also encoded by other DNA sequences in this sample.

The rearrangement links TRBV5-1 to TRBJ2-3, with D unresolved. The specimen was naive CD4+ T cells from PBMCs. The sample's subset: CD45RA+ positively selected. This receptor was obtained from a man between 18 and 35 years old in good health. Some clones in this sample may be carry-over from other donors' samples. The CDR3: CASSLGSDTQYF. The CDR3 DNA sequence: TGCGCCAGCAGCTTGGGGTCAGATACGCAGTATTTT.